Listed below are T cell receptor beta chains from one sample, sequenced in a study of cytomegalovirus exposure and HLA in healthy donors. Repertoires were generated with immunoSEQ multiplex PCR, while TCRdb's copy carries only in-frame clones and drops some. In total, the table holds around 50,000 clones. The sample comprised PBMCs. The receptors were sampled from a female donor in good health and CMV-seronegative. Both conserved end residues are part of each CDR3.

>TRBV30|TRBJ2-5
CAWSVTSGEGPKTQYF
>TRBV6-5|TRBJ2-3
CASTSREFGDTQYF
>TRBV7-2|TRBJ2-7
CASSLPGTYEQYF
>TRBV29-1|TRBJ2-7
CSVAGISYEQYF
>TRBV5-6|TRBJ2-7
CASSLGTGNYEQYF
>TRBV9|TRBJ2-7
CASSVEANGLAGCYEQYF
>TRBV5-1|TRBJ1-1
CASSLEGQAGLGTEAFF
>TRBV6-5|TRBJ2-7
CASSPGLAGVREQYF
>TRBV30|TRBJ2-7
CAWSGGFPYEQYF
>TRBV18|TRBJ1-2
CASSPQDTYYGYTF
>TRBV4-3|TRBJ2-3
CASSETGGPPDTQYF
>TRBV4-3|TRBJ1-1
CATSTGAHTEAFF
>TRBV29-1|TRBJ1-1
CSVYLRQGGYEAFF
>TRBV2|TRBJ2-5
CASKPPWTSGVQETQYF
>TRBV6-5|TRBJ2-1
CASSRLAGGPQFF
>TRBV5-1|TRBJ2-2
CASSSDWNTGELFF
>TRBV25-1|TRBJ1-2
CASRRVGSYGYTF
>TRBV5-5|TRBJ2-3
CASSLGLAGSDTQYF
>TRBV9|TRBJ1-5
CASSAGAGRSNQPQHF
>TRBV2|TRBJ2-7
CASKVGGTFYEQYF
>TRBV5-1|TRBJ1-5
CASSLASGNQPQHF
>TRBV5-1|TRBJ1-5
CASSPNRQGRQQPQHF
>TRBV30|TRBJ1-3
CAWRAGGNTIYF
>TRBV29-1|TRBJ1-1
CVGLNTEAFF
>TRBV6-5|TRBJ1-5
CASSPRTGERPQHF
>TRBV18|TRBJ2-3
CASSPRGTSGGFETDKQYF
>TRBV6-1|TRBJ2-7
CASSEWNQFTGGVYEQYF
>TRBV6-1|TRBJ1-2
CASSEVQGLGYTF
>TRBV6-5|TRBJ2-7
CASSFTSGPSYEQYF
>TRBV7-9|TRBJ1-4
CASSLRQGPSNEKLFF
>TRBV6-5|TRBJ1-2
CASTTGREYGYTF
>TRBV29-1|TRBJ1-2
CSVGGQGSGYTF
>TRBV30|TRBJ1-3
CAWTLSGNTIYF
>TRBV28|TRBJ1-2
CASSKEHNTGYTF
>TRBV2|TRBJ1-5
CASRTGLSNQPQHF
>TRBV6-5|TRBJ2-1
CASSYAGVSYNEQFF
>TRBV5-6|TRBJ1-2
CASSSPTGGIGGYTF
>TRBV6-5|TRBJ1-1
CASSVTVNTEAFF
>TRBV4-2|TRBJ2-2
CASSQELGLAGTRNTGELFF